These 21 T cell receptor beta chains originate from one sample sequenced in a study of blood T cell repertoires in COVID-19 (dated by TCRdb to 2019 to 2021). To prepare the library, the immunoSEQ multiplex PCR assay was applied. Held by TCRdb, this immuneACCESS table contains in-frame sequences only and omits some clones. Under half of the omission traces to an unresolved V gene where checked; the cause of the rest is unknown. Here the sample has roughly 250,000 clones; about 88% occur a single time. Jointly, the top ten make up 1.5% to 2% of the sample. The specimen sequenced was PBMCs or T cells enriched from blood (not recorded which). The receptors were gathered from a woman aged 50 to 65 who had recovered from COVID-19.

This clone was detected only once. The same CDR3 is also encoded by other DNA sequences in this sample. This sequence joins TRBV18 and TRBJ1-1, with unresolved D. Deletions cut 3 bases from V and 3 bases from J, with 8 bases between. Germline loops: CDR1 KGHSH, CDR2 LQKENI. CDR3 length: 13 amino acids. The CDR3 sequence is CASSPEAYTEAFF. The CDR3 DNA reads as TGTGCCAGCTCACCGGAGGCATACACTGAAGCTTTCTTT.

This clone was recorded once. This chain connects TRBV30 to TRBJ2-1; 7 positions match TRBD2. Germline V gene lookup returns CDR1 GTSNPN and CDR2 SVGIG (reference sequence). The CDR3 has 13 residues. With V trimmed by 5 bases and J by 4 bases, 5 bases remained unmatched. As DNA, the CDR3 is TGTGCCTGGGGGAGCGGGAAATACAATGAGCAGTTCTTC. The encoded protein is CAWGSGKYNEQFF.

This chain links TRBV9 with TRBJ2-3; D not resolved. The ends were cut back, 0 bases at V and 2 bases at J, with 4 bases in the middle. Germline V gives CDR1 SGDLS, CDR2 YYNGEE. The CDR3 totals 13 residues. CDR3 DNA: TGTGCCAGCAGCGTAGTCGTCACAGATACGCAGTATTTT. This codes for CASSVVVTDTQYF.

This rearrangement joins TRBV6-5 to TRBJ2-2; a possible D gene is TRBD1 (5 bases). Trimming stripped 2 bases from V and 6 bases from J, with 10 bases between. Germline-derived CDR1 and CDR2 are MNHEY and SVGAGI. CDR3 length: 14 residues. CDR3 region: CASSYRGDAGELFF. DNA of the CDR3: TGTGCCAGCAGTTACAGGGGTGACGCCGGGGAGCTGTTTTTT.

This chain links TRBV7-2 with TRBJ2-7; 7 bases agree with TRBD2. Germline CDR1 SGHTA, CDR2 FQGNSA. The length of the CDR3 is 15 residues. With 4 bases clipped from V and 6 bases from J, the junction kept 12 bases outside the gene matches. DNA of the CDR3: TGTGCCAGCAGCTCCCTCGCGGGAGAAGGGAGCGAGCAGTACTTC. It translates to CASSSLAGEGSEQYF.

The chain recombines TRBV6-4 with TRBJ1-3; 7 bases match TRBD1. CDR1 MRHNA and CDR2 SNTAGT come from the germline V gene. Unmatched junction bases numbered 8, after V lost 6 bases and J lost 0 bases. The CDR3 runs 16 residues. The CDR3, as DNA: TGTGCCAGCAGACCTTGGGACAGTTCCTCTGGAAACACCATATATTTT. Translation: CASRPWDSSSGNTIYF.

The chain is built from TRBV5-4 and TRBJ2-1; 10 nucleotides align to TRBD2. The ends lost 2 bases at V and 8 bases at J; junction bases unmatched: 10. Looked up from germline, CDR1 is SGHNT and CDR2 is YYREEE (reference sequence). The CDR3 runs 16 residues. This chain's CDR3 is CASSFGGTSGIYEQFF. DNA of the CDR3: TGTGCCAGCAGCTTCGGTGGAACTAGCGGGATCTATGAGCAGTTCTTC.

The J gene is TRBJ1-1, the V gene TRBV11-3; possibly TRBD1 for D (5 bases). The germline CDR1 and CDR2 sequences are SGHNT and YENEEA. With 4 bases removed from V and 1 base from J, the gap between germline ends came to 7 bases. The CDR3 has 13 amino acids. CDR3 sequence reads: CASSSTGNTEAFF. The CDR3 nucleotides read TGTGCCAGCAGCTCAACAGGGAACACTGAAGCTTTCTTT.

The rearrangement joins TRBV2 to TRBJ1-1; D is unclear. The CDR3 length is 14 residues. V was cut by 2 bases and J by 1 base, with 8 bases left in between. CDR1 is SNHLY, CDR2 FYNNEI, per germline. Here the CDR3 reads CASSEPQPNTEAFF. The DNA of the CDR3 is TGTGCCAGCAGTGAACCACAACCGAACACTGAAGCTTTCTTT.

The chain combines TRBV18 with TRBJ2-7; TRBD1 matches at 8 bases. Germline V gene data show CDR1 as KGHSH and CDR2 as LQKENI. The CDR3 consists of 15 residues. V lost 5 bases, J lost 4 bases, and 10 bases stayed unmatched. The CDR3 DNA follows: TGTGCCAGCTCATTTGGACAGGGTACCCAGTACGAGCAGTACTTC. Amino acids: CASSFGQGTQYEQYF.

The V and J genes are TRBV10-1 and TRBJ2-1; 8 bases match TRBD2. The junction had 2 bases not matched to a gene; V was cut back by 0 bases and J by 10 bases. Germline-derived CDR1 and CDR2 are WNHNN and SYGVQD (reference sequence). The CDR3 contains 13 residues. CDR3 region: CASSESGGGEQFF. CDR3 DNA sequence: TGCGCCAGCAGTGAGTCGGGCGGGGGGGAGCAGTTCTTC.

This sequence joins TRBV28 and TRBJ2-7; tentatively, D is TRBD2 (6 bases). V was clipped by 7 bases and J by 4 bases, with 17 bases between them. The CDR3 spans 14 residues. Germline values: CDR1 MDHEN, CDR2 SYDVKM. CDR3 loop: CASTLPGRGYEQYF. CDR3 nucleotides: TGTGCCAGCACCTTACCGGGGCGGGGTTACGAGCAGTACTTC.

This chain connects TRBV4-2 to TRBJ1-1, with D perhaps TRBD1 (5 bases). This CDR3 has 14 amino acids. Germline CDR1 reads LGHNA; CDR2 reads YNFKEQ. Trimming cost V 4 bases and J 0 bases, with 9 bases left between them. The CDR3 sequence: CASSPQGMNTEAFF. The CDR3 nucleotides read TGTGCCAGCAGCCCGCAGGGTATGAACACTGAAGCTTTCTTT.

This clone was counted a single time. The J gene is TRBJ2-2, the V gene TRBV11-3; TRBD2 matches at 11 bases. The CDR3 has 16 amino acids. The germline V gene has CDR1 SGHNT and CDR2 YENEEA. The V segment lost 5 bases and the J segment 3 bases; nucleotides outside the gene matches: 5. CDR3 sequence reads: CASSEPGLADTGELFF. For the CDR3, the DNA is TGTGCCAGCAGCGAACCGGGACTAGCGGACACCGGGGAGCTGTTTTTT.

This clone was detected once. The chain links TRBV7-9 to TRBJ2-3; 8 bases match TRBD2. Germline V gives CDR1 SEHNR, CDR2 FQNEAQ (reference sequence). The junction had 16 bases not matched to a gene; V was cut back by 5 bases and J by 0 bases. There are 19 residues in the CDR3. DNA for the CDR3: TGTGCCAGCAGCCAAATAGCGGCCGGACTAGCCACTAGCACAGATACGCAGTATTTT. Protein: CASSQIAAGLATSTDTQYF.

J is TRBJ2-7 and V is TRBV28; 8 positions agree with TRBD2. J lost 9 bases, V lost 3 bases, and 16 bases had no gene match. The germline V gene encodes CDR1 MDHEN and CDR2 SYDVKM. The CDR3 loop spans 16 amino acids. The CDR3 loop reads CASSFSGSGGPVRQYF. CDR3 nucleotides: TGTGCCAGCAGTTTTTCTGGGTCGGGAGGGCCGGTGCGGCAGTACTTC.

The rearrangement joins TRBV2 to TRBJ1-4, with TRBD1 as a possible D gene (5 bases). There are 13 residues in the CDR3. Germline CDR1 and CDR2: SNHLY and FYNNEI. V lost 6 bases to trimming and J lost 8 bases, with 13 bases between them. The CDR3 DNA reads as TGTGCCAGCAGAACTTTAAGGACAGAAAAACTGTTTTTT. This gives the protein CASRTLRTEKLFF.

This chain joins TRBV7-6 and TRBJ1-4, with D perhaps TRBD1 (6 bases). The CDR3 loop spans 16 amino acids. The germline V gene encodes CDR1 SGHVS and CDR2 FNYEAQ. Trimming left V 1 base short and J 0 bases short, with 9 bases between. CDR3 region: CASSLVGGATNEKLFF. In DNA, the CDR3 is TGTGCCAGCAGCTTAGTTGGGGGCGCAACTAATGAAAAACTGTTTTTT.

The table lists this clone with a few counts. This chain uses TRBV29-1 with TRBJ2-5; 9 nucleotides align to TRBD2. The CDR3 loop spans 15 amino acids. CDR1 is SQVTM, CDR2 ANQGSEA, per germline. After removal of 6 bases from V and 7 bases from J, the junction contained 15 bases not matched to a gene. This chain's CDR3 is CSVRLGGRAEGTQYF. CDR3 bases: TGCAGCGTCCGCCTGGGCGGGAGGGCCGAGGGGACCCAGTACTTC. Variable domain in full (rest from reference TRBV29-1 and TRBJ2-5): SAVISQKPSRDICQRGTSLTIQCQVDSQVTMMFWYRQQPGQSLTLIATANQGSEATYESGFVIDKFPISRPNLTFSTLTVSNMSPEDSSIYLCSVRLGGRAEGTQYFGPGTRLLVL.

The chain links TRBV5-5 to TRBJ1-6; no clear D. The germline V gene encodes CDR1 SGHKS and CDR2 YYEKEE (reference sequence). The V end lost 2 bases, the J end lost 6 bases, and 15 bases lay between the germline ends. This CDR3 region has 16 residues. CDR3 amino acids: CASSFRTEGLNSPLHF. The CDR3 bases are TGTGCCAGCAGCTTTAGGACGGAAGGACTTAATTCACCCCTCCACTTT. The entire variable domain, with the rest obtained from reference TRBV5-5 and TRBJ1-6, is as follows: DAGVTQSPTHLIKTRGQQVTLRCSPISGHKSVSWYQQVLGQGPQFIFQYYEKEERGRGNFPDRFSARQFPNYSSELNVNALLLGDSALYLCASSFRTEGLNSPLHFGNGTRLTVT.

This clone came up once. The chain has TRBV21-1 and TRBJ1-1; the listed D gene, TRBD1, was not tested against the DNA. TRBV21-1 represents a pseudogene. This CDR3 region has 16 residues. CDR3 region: CASSKPTGHQNTEAFF. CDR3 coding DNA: TGTGCCAGCAGCAAACCCACGGGACACCAGAACACTGAAGCTTTCTTT.